One and the same sample provided the 21 T cell receptor beta chains below, sequenced in a study of blood T cells in healthy people across ages. Primed by a sample-barcoded 5' primer and a J-beta primer mix, a second PCR proceeded for about 7 to 11 cycles. Each CDR3 protein is one row after TCRdb ran MiXCR on the 5' RACE reads. Here the sample spans about a million distinct CDR3 sequences, about 51% being singletons. The sample consisted of blood. The receptor set was obtained from a woman aged 55-69 years in good health.

The J gene is TRBJ1-4, the V gene TRBV6-1; D gene unclear. Germline loops: CDR1 MNHNS, CDR2 SASEGT. CDR3 length: 14 amino acids. Trimming removed 4 bases from V and 0 bases from J, with 6 bases in between. CDR3 loop: CASSGNPTNEKLFF. CDR3 DNA: TGTGCCAGCAGTGGAAACCCAACTAATGAAAAACTGTTTTTT.

For the CDR3, the DNA is TGTGCCAGCAGCTTCCCTACACAGGGAGTACCCCTCCACTTT. Residues: CASSFPTQGVPLHF. The V call is TRBV5-6, the J call TRBJ1-6, with a tentative D call TRBD1 (6 bases). CDR3 length: 14 residues. The V gene's germline CDR1 is SGHDT and CDR2 YYEEEE. V was shortened by 2 bases and J by 12 bases, with 15 bases between the two germline ends.

V gene TRBV27 combines with J gene TRBJ2-7, with D possibly being TRBD1 (5 bases). This CDR3 region has 16 residues. CDR1 is MNHEY, CDR2 SMNVEV, per germline (reference sequence). The V and J ends lost 5 bases and 5 bases respectively, with 22 bases between them. CDR3 loop: CASSLQGVQGGHEQYF. CDR3 nucleotides: TGTGCCAGCAGTCTTCAAGGTGTTCAGGGCGGCCACGAGCAGTACTTC.

The V gene is TRBV28, the J gene TRBJ2-7; weak D call: TRBD1 (6 bases). Per the germline V gene, CDR1 is MDHEN and CDR2 is SYDVKM. The V end was cut by 2 bases, the J end by 0 bases, with 11 bases between. The CDR3 runs 15 residues. This chain's CDR3 is CASSLVGTHSYEQYF. CDR3 sequence (DNA): TGTGCCAGCAGTTTAGTCGGGACACACTCCTACGAGCAGTACTTC.

The rearrangement uses TRBV29-1 and TRBJ2-1; D gene unclear. The CDR3 sequence is 10 residues long. From germline, CDR1 is SQVTM and CDR2 ANQGSEA. V dropped 6 bases and J dropped 9 bases, with 9 bases sitting between them. CDR3 amino acids: CSVADSEQFF. The CDR3 nucleotides read TGCAGCGTGGCAGATAGTGAGCAGTTCTTC.

The rearrangement links TRBV20-1 to TRBJ1-1, with a possible D match to TRBD1 (5 bases). Germline assignment: CDR1 DFQATT and CDR2 SNEGSKA (reference sequence). The CDR3 sequence is 15 residues long. V lost 3 bases and J 0 bases, leaving 14 bases between the germline ends. The chain's CDR3 is CSASFGGRMNTEAFF. In DNA form, the CDR3 reads TGCAGTGCTAGTTTCGGGGGGAGAATGAACACTGAAGCTTTCTTT.

This clonotype was seen a few times. V is TRBV21-1 and J is TRBJ2-2; the DNA was not used to check the table's D call, TRBD2. TRBV21-1 is a documented pseudogene. The CDR3 consists of 19 residues. The CDR3 region has the DNA TGTGCCAGCAGCAAAGCGTGCCAGCGGGAGGGAGGGCAGACCGGGGAGCTGTTTTTT. Protein: CASSKACQREGGQTGELFF.

The sample holds a few counts of this clonotype. V is TRBV7-2 and J is TRBJ1-1; the match to TRBD1 covers 8 bases. CDR1 and CDR2 from the germline V gene are SGHTA and FQGNSA. Trimming took 1 base from V and 4 from J; bases not matched to a gene: 2. CDR3 length equals 14 residues. CDR3 nucleotides: TGTGCCAGCAGCTTAGTCAGGGGGCCCACTGAAGCTTTCTTT. Its protein is CASSLVRGPTEAFF.

In this sample, this clonotype turned up a few times. The chain recombines TRBV29-1 with TRBJ2-7, with D possibly matching TRBD2 (6 bases). Looked up from germline, CDR1 is SQVTM and CDR2 is ANQGSEA. Trimming removed 0 bases at V and 5 bases at J, with 14 bases between. This CDR3 region has 14 residues. CDR3 in amino acids: CSVEDYGGSDEQYF. CDR3 sequence (DNA): TGCAGCGTTGAAGATTACGGGGGTTCTGACGAGCAGTACTTC.

The V and J genes are TRBV7-2 and TRBJ2-4, with TRBD2 matching over 8 bases. The ends lost 7 bases at V and 0 bases at J; junction bases unmatched: 8. This CDR3 region has 16 residues. CDR1 is SGHTA, CDR2 FQGNSA, per germline. This CDR3 reads CASTFSGALAKNIQYF. In DNA form, the CDR3 reads TGTGCCAGCACCTTTAGCGGGGCTCTAGCCAAAAACATTCAGTACTTC. Full variable domain (outside the CDR3, taken from reference TRBV7-2 and TRBJ2-4): GAGVSQSPSNKVTEKGKDVELRCDPISGHTALYWYRQSLGQGLEFLIYFQGNSAPDKSGLPSDRFSAERTGGSVSTLTIQRTQQEDSAVYLCASTFSGALAKNIQYFGAGTRLSVL.

On this clonotype itself: This may be a read error, as it is one base from a much larger clone. The chain is built from TRBV15 and TRBJ2-7; TRBD1 matches at 7 bases. The J call may be incorrect, as the DNA end agrees better with TRBJ2-5. CDR1 and CDR2 (germline): LNHNV, YYDKDF (reference sequence). The length of the CDR3 is 14 residues. The DNA for the CDR3 is TGTGCCACCAGCGGGCACGACAGGGCCGAGACCCAGTACTTC. This sequence encodes CATSGHDRAETQYF.

This chain uses TRBV4-1 with TRBJ2-5, with D unresolved. Germline V gives CDR1 MGHRA, CDR2 YSYEKL. The CDR3 runs to 15 residues. V lost 0 bases, J lost 9 bases, and 17 bases lay in between. The CDR3 DNA is TGCGCCAGCAGCCAAGAGTGCGGCGGATTTGAAGCCCAGTACTTC. Its translation is CASSQECGGFEAQYF.

This clonotype was found many times. The chain has TRBV29-1 and TRBJ2-7; weak D call: TRBD2 (5 bases). This CDR3 contains 17 residues. Trimming shortened V by 6 bases and J by 3 bases, and 27 bases separated the two germline ends. The V gene's germline CDR1 is SQVTM and CDR2 ANQGSEA. The CDR3 region is CSVGSLVGRSGLYEQYF. DNA of the CDR3: TGCAGCGTGGGGAGCTTGGTGGGCCGCTCGGGTCTCTACGAGCAGTACTTC.

V and J are TRBV3-1 and TRBJ2-5, with D hard to call. V was clipped by 1 base and J by 2 bases, with 11 bases between them. The CDR3 is 15 amino acids. Germline CDR1 is LGHDT and CDR2 is YNNKEL (reference sequence). CDR3 bases: TGTGCCAGCAGCCAAGCGGCGGTACTACAAGAGACCCAGTACTTC. Translating it yields CASSQAAVLQETQYF.

This clonotype was seen more than once but under ten times. The V gene is TRBV29-1, the J gene TRBJ2-7, with 7 bases identical to TRBD1. The germline V gene encodes CDR1 SQVTM and CDR2 ANQGSEA. There are 13 residues in the CDR3. V was clipped by 4 bases and J by 2 bases; unmatched bases: 5. The CDR3 region is CSVAGTVTYEQYF. CDR3 DNA: TGCAGCGTTGCTGGGACAGTCACCTACGAGCAGTACTTC.

The rearrangement uses TRBV7-9 and TRBJ2-6; D may match TRBD1 or TRBD2 (5 bases each). Trimming removed 8 bases from V and 1 base from J, with 18 bases in between. This CDR3 is built from 17 residues. The V gene's germline CDR1 is SEHNR and CDR2 FQNEAQ (reference sequence). The DNA of the CDR3 is TGTGCCAGCGGCGCCTGGGGCCGGGGTTCTGGGGCCAACGTCCTGACTTTC. Its translation: CASGAWGRGSGANVLTF. The whole variable domain, filled in from reference TRBV7-9 and TRBJ2-6, reads DTGVSQNPRHKITKRGQNVTFRCDPISEHNRLYWYRQTLGQGPEFLTYFQNEAQLEKSRLLSDRFSAERPKGSFSTLEIQRTEQGDSAMYLCASGAWGRGSGANVLTFGAGSRLTVL.

This chain links TRBV6-5 with TRBJ2-7; 9 nucleotides agree with TRBD1. The J call may be faulty, since TRBJ2-5 better matches the DNA end. This CDR3 spans 14 amino acids. Germline loops: CDR1 MNHEY, CDR2 SVGAGI. CDR3 residues: CASRPGTGFQTQYF. The CDR3 DNA reads TGTGCCAGCAGACCCGGGACAGGGTTCCAGACCCAGTACTTC.

This chain joins TRBV5-1 and TRBJ1-1; D gene unclear. V was clipped by 3 bases and J by 6 bases, with 12 bases between them. The CDR3 runs to 13 residues. Germline-derived CDR1 and CDR2 are SGHRS and YFSETQ. This chain's CDR3 is CASSSSVRAEAFF. The DNA of the CDR3 is TGCGCCAGCAGCTCCTCCGTTAGGGCTGAAGCTTTCTTT. The whole variable domain, filled in from reference TRBV5-1 and TRBJ1-1, reads KAGVTQTPRYLIKTRGQQVTLSCSPISGHRSVSWYQQTPGQGLQFLFEYFSETQRNKGNFPGRFSGRQFSNSRSEMNVSTLELGDSALYLCASSSSVRAEAFFGQGTRLTVV.

The chain combines TRBV20-1 with TRBJ2-7; 7 positions agree with TRBD1. This CDR3 spans 15 amino acids. CDR1 DFQATT and CDR2 SNEGSKA come from the germline V gene (reference sequence). Trimming at V came to 5 bases and at J to 1 base, leaving 11 bases not matched to a gene. As DNA, the CDR3 is TGCAGTGCTGGGCTCAGCCAGGGGGTGTCCTACGAGCAGTACTTC. It specifies CSAGLSQGVSYEQYF.

The V and J genes are TRBV20-1 and TRBJ2-1; 11 nucleotides line up with TRBD2. CDR3 size: 15 residues. CDR1 DFQATT and CDR2 SNEGSKA come from the germline V gene (reference sequence). V was clipped by 3 bases and J by 5 bases; unmatched bases: 6. The CDR3 DNA sequence: TGCAGTGCTAGGCCCCCGGGACTAGCGGACAATGAGCAGTTCTTC. Amino acid sequence: CSARPPGLADNEQFF.

The V call is TRBV7-9, the J call TRBJ2-1, with D maybe TRBD2 (6 bases). V was clipped by 5 bases and J by 7 bases, with 24 bases between them. The germline V gene encodes CDR1 SEHNR and CDR2 FQNEAQ (reference sequence). The CDR3 totals 17 residues. The CDR3 sequence: CASSLAPSGVYWNEQFF. The DNA of the CDR3 is TGTGCCAGCAGCCTGGCGCCGTCGGGAGTTTATTGGAATGAGCAGTTCTTC.